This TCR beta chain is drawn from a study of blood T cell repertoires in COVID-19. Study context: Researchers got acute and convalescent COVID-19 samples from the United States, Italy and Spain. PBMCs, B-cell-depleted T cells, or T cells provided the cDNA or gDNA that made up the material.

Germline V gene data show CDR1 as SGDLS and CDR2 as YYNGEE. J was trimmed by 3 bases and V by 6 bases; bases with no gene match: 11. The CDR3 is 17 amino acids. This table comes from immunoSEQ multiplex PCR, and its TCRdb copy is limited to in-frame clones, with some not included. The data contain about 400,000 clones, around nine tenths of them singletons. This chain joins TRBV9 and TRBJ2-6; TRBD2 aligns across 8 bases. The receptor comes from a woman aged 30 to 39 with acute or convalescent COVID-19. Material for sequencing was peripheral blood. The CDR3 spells CASNPHGLAGGANVLTF. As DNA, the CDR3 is TGTGCCAGCAACCCCCACGGACTAGCAGGTGGGGCCAACGTCCTGACTTTC.